One sample yielded the 22 T cell receptor beta chains listed below, sequenced in a study of CD8 T cells in Susac syndrome. Roughly 0.45 to 1 ug RNA was reverse transcribed with random hexamers. TCRdb recomputed calls from the immunoSEQ multiplex PCR reads with MiXCR, one row per CDR3 protein. The repertoire holds some 450,000 distinct CDR3 sequences, with more than 80% as singletons. The sequencing input was CD8+ T cells from PBMCs. The receptors come from a human donor with multiple sclerosis.

The J gene is TRBJ2-6, the V gene TRBV7-9, with 11 nucleotides matching TRBD1. V was clipped by 5 bases and J by 11 bases; unmatched bases: 11. CDR3 length equals 16 residues. The germline V gene has CDR1 SEHNR and CDR2 FQNEAQ (reference sequence). The CDR3 protein is CASSPTGTGGFYVLTF. In DNA, the CDR3 is TGTGCCAGCAGCCCGACCGGGACAGGGGGGTTCTACGTCCTGACTTTC.

V and J are TRBV28 and TRBJ1-3; TRBD1 matches at 9 bases. The CDR3 has 15 amino acids. Looked up from germline, CDR1 is MDHEN and CDR2 is SYDVKM. The junction had 6 bases not matched to a gene; V was cut back by 5 bases and J by 4 bases. CDR3 DNA: TGTGCCAGCAGTCCAGACAGGGGGTGGGGAAACACCATATATTTT. Translating it yields CASSPDRGWGNTIYF.

The chain couples TRBV20-1 to TRBJ2-7; 7 positions match TRBD1. The V segment lost 0 bases and the J segment 2 bases; nucleotides outside the gene matches: 7. Germline CDR1 reads DFQATT; CDR2 reads SNEGSKA (reference sequence). There are 15 residues in the CDR3. The CDR3: CSARDQGVFTYEQYF. CDR3 nucleotide sequence: TGCAGTGCTAGAGATCAGGGGGTCTTTACCTACGAGCAGTACTTC.

This clonotype came up a few times. The V and J genes are TRBV19 and TRBJ1-1; D remains unclear. CDR1 and CDR2 from the germline V gene are LNHDA and SQIVND (reference sequence). V dropped 5 bases and J dropped 3 bases, with 10 bases sitting between them. The CDR3 covers 13 residues. CDR3 loop: CASSFLGDTEAFF. The CDR3 coding sequence is TGTGCCAGTAGTTTTCTAGGAGACACTGAAGCTTTCTTT.

This chain uses TRBV12-3 or TRBV12-4 with TRBJ2-1, with TRBD2 matching 7 bases. This CDR3 comprises 15 residues. V was clipped by 3 bases and J by 5 bases; unmatched bases: 7. Here the CDR3 DNA reads TGTGCCAGCAGTTTTCCCCTAGCGGCCCACAATGAGCAGTTCTTC. The encoded protein is CASSFPLAAHNEQFF.

The rearrangement joins TRBV29-1 to TRBJ2-5; no clear D gene. Germline V gene sequence: CDR1 SQVTM, CDR2 ANQGSEA. The CDR3 spans 12 residues. V lost 1 base, J lost 4 bases, and 7 bases lay in between. CDR3 DNA sequence: TGCAGCGTTGAAGTGACCGGAGAGACCCAGTACTTC. It yields the protein CSVEVTGETQYF.

This chain connects TRBV4-1 to TRBJ1-2; D not resolved. Germline V gene lookup returns CDR1 MGHRA and CDR2 YSYEKL. This CDR3 contains 13 residues. Trimming shortened V by 5 bases and J by 4 bases, and 11 bases separated the two germline ends. CDR3 protein: CASSGRPTYGYTF. CDR3 in DNA: TGCGCCAGCAGCGGCAGACCAACCTATGGCTACACCTTC.

The chain has TRBV27 and TRBJ2-7; D is perhaps TRBD1 or TRBD2 (6 bases each). V was cut by 9 bases and J by 4 bases, with 16 bases left in between. The germline gives CDR1 MNHEY, CDR2 SMNVEV (reference sequence). The CDR3 is made up of 13 amino acids. This chain's CDR3 is CARRDILLYEQYF. Here the CDR3 DNA reads TGTGCCAGGCGGGACATTCTACTTTACGAGCAGTACTTC.

The chain recombines TRBV27 with TRBJ2-5; TRBD2 might be the D (5 bases). Trimming removed 6 bases at V and 3 bases at J, with 17 bases between. This CDR3 has 15 residues. Looked up from germline, CDR1 is MNHEY and CDR2 is SMNVEV (reference sequence). The CDR3 spells CASRPLEGAEETQYF. Written as DNA, the CDR3 is TGTGCCAGCAGACCCCTAGAGGGAGCGGAAGAGACCCAGTACTTC.

The chain couples TRBV27 to TRBJ2-1; TRBD1 aligns across 8 bases. This CDR3 contains 14 residues. The J segment lost 4 bases and the V segment lost 6 bases, leaving 5 bases of the junction unmatched. Germline CDR1 reads MNHEY; CDR2 reads SMNVEV (reference sequence). In DNA form, the CDR3 reads TGTGCCAGCAGCCGACAGGGGACGTACAATGAGCAGTTCTTC. Translation: CASSRQGTYNEQFF.

In DNA form, the CDR3 reads TGTGCCAGCAGCTTCGGCGGGACAGGGGGCCACGAGCAGTACTTC. Protein sequence: CASSFGGTGGHEQYF. The J gene is TRBJ2-7, the V gene TRBV13, with 12 bases identical to TRBD1. V was pared by 3 bases and J by 5 bases, with 5 bases of the junction left unmatched. CDR3 size: 15 residues. The germline gives CDR1 PRHDT, CDR2 FYEKMQ (reference sequence).

The chain carries TRBV6-1 and TRBJ2-2; D is possibly TRBD2 (5 bases). Deletions cut 6 bases from V and 8 bases from J, with 22 bases between. The germline V gene has CDR1 MNHNS and CDR2 SASEGT. There are 16 residues in the CDR3. CDR3 DNA sequence: TGTGCCAGCAGAGATCCCAGGACTCAAGAAGTTGGGGAGCTGTTTTTT. Translated: CASRDPRTQEVGELFF.

The chain recombines TRBV27 with TRBJ2-1; D might be TRBD1 or TRBD2, each matching 5 bases. The CDR3 totals 14 residues. Germline V gives CDR1 MNHEY, CDR2 SMNVEV (reference sequence). V was cut by 6 bases and J by 0 bases, with 9 bases left in between. CDR3 residues: CASRPGTSYNEQFF. The CDR3 DNA follows: TGTGCCAGCAGACCCGGGACCTCCTACAATGAGCAGTTCTTC.

The V call is TRBV27, the J call TRBJ2-1, with a possible D match to TRBD1 (5 bases). CDR1 is MNHEY, CDR2 SMNVEV, per germline (reference sequence). V shed 10 bases and J shed 4 bases, with 17 bases lying between them. The CDR3 is made up of 14 amino acids. The CDR3 here is CATQAGYPYNEQFF. The CDR3 region has the DNA TGTGCCACACAAGCAGGGTACCCGTACAATGAGCAGTTCTTC.

This chain connects TRBV30 to TRBJ2-2; the D is unclear. Germline V gives CDR1 GTSNPN, CDR2 SVGIG (reference sequence). There are 17 residues in the CDR3. The germline V and J ends were trimmed by 2 bases and 0 bases, with 16 bases remaining between them. The CDR3 bases are TGTGCCTGGAGTATGTGGTCAGCAGATCCGAACACCGGGGAGCTGTTTTTT. It specifies CAWSMWSADPNTGELFF.

This chain connects TRBV4-1 to TRBJ2-1, with 7 bases aligning to TRBD2. The length of the CDR3 is 16 residues. With V trimmed by 7 bases and J by 4 bases, 13 bases remained unmatched. Germline V gene lookup returns CDR1 MGHRA and CDR2 YSYEKL. CDR3 loop: CASTPRAGEIYNEQFF. The CDR3 DNA is TGCGCCAGCACCCCACGGGCGGGAGAGATTTACAATGAGCAGTTCTTC.

J is TRBJ2-5 and V is TRBV6-2 or TRBV6-3; 10 nucleotides align to TRBD2. CDR1 is MNHEY and CDR2 is SVGEGT in the germline V gene. The ends lost 2 bases at V and 5 bases at J; junction bases unmatched: 11. The CDR3 loop spans 17 amino acids. CDR3 bases: TGTGCCAGCAGTTACGGGTTAGCGGGAGGCCCAAGGGAGACCCAGTACTTC. It encodes CASSYGLAGGPRETQYF.

V and J are TRBV5-1 and TRBJ2-2, with 7 nucleotides matching TRBD1. CDR1 and CDR2 (germline): SGHRS, YFSETQ. Germline trimming cut 0 bases from V and 1 base from J; bases unmatched to any gene: 9. This CDR3 is 18 amino acids long. CDR3 region: CASSLERIDRENTGELFF. Written as DNA, the CDR3 is TGCGCCAGCAGCTTGGAAAGGATTGACAGGGAGAACACCGGGGAGCTGTTTTTT.

This clonotype was observed a handful of times. The gene calls are TRBV24-1 and TRBJ2-1; a possible D gene is TRBD2 (6 bases). The CDR3 is 15 residues long. The germline gives CDR1 KGHDR, CDR2 SFDVKD. V gave up 3 bases and J gave up 2 bases, with 10 bases separating them. CDR3 loop: CATSDERAPYNEQFF. CDR3 nucleotide sequence: TGTGCCACCAGTGATGAGCGGGCTCCCTACAATGAGCAGTTCTTC.

This sequence joins TRBV20-1 and TRBJ2-1; the D is unclear. The germline CDR1 and CDR2 sequences are DFQATT and SNEGSKA (reference sequence). V gave up 1 base and J gave up 10 bases, with 14 bases separating them. There are 13 residues in the CDR3. The CDR3, as DNA: TGCAGTGCTAGAGTAGTTGTGGGTTCGGAGCAGTTCTTC. This sequence encodes CSARVVVGSEQFF.

This clonotype occurred once. The V call is TRBV2, the J call TRBJ2-5; D uncertain. V gave up 2 bases and J gave up 4 bases, with 17 bases separating them. CDR3 size: 16 residues. Germline V CDR1 and CDR2: SNHLY, FYNNEI. The CDR3: CASSEPPGAYPETQYF. The CDR3 DNA reads TGTGCCAGCAGTGAACCCCCAGGTGCTTATCCAGAGACCCAGTACTTC.

The genes are TRBV6-5 and TRBJ1-2, with 8 positions matching TRBD1. CDR3 length equals 14 residues. CDR1 and CDR2 (germline): MNHEY, SVGAGI. Trimming cost V 4 bases and J 6 bases; bases outside gene matches: 7. CDR3 DNA sequence: TGTGCCAGCAGTTTCAGGGGGCCAGTTAATGGCTACACCTTC. Its translation: CASSFRGPVNGYTF.